This TCR beta chain appears in the sequencing data of a study of blood T cell repertoires in COVID-19. Per the authors' pipeline: Quantification of nucleated cells was approximated via reference gene primer amplification. Sequencing was performed with immunoSEQ multiplex PCR; in TCRdb, only in-frame clones are kept and a portion is missing. V and J calls and clone size are given by that table; D and trimming were obtained from the DNA. The top ten clones hold 4.8% of a sample with just under 150,000 clones, around four fifths of them seen once. This CDR3 spans 13 amino acids. V was clipped by 6 bases and J by 3 bases, with 11 bases between them. CDR1 and CDR2 (germline): SGHTA, FQGTGA.

Sequenced input: peripheral blood. This TCR came from a human donor in a cohort sampled during active COVID-19. The V and J genes are TRBV7-3 and TRBJ1-1; D is possibly TRBD1 (6 bases). CDR3 sequence reads: CASRNRVDTEAFF. CDR3 coding DNA: TGTGCCAGCAGAAACAGGGTGGACACTGAAGCTTTCTTT.